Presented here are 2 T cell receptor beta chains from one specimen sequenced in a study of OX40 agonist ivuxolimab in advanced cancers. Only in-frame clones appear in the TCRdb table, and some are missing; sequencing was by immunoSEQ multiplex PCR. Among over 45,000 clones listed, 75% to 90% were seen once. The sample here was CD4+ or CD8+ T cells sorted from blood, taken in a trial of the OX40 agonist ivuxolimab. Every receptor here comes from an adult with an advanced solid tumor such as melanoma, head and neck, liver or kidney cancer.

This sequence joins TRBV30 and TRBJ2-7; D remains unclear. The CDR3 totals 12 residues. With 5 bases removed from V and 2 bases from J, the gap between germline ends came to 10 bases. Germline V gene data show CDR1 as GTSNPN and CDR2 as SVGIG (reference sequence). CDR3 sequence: CAWSDITYEQYF. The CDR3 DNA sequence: TGTGCCTGGTCTGACATTACCTACGAGCAGTACTTC.

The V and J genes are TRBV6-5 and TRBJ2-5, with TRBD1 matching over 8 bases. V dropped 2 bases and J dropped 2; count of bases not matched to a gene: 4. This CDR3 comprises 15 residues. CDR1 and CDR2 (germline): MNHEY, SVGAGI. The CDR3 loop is CASSYGDRRQETQYF. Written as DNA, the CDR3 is TGTGCCAGCAGTTACGGGGACAGGAGGCAAGAGACCCAGTACTTC.